This T cell receptor beta chain was documented in a study of CD8 T cells in Susac syndrome. Random hexamers were used to reverse transcribe the RNA input (0.5 to 1 ug). TCRdb analysed the immunoSEQ multiplex PCR reads with MiXCR anew, one entry per CDR3 protein. The repertoire has 200,000 or so distinct CDR3 sequences, 90% to 95% of them found once; the top ten carry 0.085% to 0.095%. CDR3 length: 15 residues. The ends were cut back, 4 bases at V and 0 bases at J, with 11 bases in the middle. Germline CDR1 reads LGHDT; CDR2 reads YNNKEL (reference sequence). FACS enriched CD8+ TEMRA cells, while bulk CD8+ and CD4+ were negatively isolated.

Sequencing was carried out using CD4+ T cells from PBMCs. This sequence was found in a human donor with multiple sclerosis. This chain uses TRBV3-1 with TRBJ2-3; D uncertain. This CDR3 is CASSPTVTSTDTQYF. For the CDR3, the DNA is TGTGCCAGCAGCCCCACGGTCACTAGCACAGATACGCAGTATTTT.